Given below is one T cell receptor beta chain in context. Its antigen specificity is not known. One end of the junction fails to match germline, which may point to a read error. Sequencer: Illumina HiSeq 1500. TCRdb cleaned the public reads at Q25 with fastp, built clones with MiXCR and kept in-frame beta chains. Every distinct CDR3 protein forms one entry, paired with its most common genes and DNA. Here the sample has around 140,000 distinct CDR3 sequences; about 6.5% occur a single time. The ten largest make up roughly 18% of the sample. The sample originates from a study of T cell repertoires in cytomegalovirus infection (dated by TCRdb to about 2019). About the investigation overall: Donor HLA type was relevant to the analysis, as public TCR beta signatures indicated carriage of CMV infection together with the matching HLA type.

Summary of the overall study and its limitations: The ex vivo response was dominated by HLA-C-restricted CMV-specific TCR beta clonotypes, which also provided the single most frequent clonotype in two of eight donors. Carriers of CMV infection plus the relevant HLA type were discriminated by the cumulative frequency of public TCR beta family members in the study cohort and in an independent roughly 380-donor cohort.

From the cysteine through the phenylalanine, the CDR3 covers 17 amino acids. Here the CDR3 DNA is all that survives: 51 bases in frame from base 1. In the germline V gene (reference sequence), CDR1 corresponds to DFQATT and CDR2 to SNEGSKA. Sequences were obtained from PBMCs. The receptor comes from a human donor in good health (CMV status not recorded). Some clones in this sample may be carry-over from other donors' samples. The chain couples TRBV20-1 to TRBJ1-6; no D segment can be confidently identified. The base sequence is TGCAGTGCTAGAGATCTCGGGGTCAGCTCCTATAGTTCACCCCTCCACTTT. Its coded protein is CSARDLGVSSYSSPLHF.